This T cell receptor beta chain originates from a study of T cell responses to AZD1222 COVID-19 vaccine. The repertoire was sequenced with immunoSEQ multiplex PCR; TCRdb's copy has only in-frame clones and lacks some. The sample has 24,000 or so clones, around 87% seen once; the top ten hold around a third. Trimming cost V 2 bases and J 1 base; bases outside gene matches: 7. In germline, CDR1 is LGHNA, CDR2 YSLEER. The CDR3 is 17 amino acids. Specimen: peripheral blood, collected 28 days after the second AZD1222 dose. This chain connects TRBV4-3 to TRBJ2-3; 9 bases line up with TRBD2. This sequence was found in an adult who received the AZD1222 COVID-19 vaccine. This CDR3 is CASSQNSASGGTDTQYF. In DNA form, the CDR3 reads TGCGCCAGCAGCCAAAACTCGGCTAGCGGGGGCACAGATACGCAGTATTTT.